Listed here are 17 T cell receptor beta chains from one sample, sequenced in a study of blood T cell repertoires in COVID-19. Profiled with immunoSEQ multiplex PCR; TCRdb holds only in-frame clones, not every one. The sample has under 250,000 clones; roughly 84% are singletons. Sequenced: peripheral blood. The receptors were gathered from a woman between 40 and 50 years old who had recovered from COVID-19.

The chain recombines TRBV5-1 with TRBJ2-6; D is unresolved. V lost 4 bases and J 2 bases, leaving 7 bases between the germline ends. The CDR3 extends over 14 amino acids. Germline assignment: CDR1 SGHRS and CDR2 YFSETQ. CDR3 DNA: TGCGCCAGCAGCCATACAACTGGGGCCAACGTCCTGACTTTC. Translated: CASSHTTGANVLTF.

This sequence joins TRBV3-1 (or the pseudogene TRBV3-2) and TRBJ1-3; D unclear. The CDR3 is 14 residues long. With 0 bases removed from V and 5 bases from J, the gap between germline ends came to 8 bases. Germline V gene lookup returns CDR1 LGHDT and CDR2 YNNKEL (reference sequence). CDR3 in DNA: TGTGCCAGCAGCCAAGATCGGTTTCGAAACACCATATATTTT. Protein sequence: CASSQDRFRNTIYF.

The rearrangement links TRBV19 to TRBJ1-4; TRBD1 matches 7 bases. This CDR3 is built from 12 residues. V lost 3 bases and J lost 10; bases outside the gene matches: 2. Germline V gene sequence: CDR1 LNHDA, CDR2 SQIVND (reference sequence). The CDR3 nucleotides are TGTGCCAGTAGTATGGCAGGGGGAAAACTGTTTTTT. This sequence encodes CASSMAGGKLFF. Combining the CDR3 with reference TRBV19 and TRBJ1-4 gives the whole variable domain DGGITQSPKYLFRKEGQNVTLSCEQNLNHDAMYWYRQDPGQGLRLIYYSQIVNDFQKGDIAEGYSVSREKKESFPLTVTSAQKNPTAFYLCASSMAGGKLFFGSGTQLSVL.

The chain recombines TRBV10-3 with TRBJ2-1, with 9 bases fitting TRBD1. The CDR3 consists of 18 residues. J gave up 0 bases and V 4 bases, and 10 bases lay outside the gene matches. The germline V gene has CDR1 ENHRY and CDR2 SYGVKD. CDR3 coding DNA: TGTGCCATCAGTGCCTCACCGGGACAGGGAAGCTCCTACAATGAGCAGTTCTTC. Translating it yields CAISASPGQGSSYNEQFF.

This clone has only a few counts. This sequence joins TRBV3-1 (or the pseudogene TRBV3-2) and TRBJ1-1; no clear D gene. The CDR3 sequence is 15 residues long. CDR1 is LGHDT and CDR2 is YNNKEL in the germline V gene (reference sequence). The germline V and J ends were trimmed by 1 base and 1 base, with 10 bases remaining between them. CDR3 residues: CASSQVEGRNTEAFF. CDR3 sequence (DNA): TGTGCCAGCAGCCAAGTTGAGGGTCGGAACACTGAAGCTTTCTTT.

The chain uses TRBV7-9 and TRBJ2-7; a possible D gene is TRBD1 (6 bases). The V end was cut by 5 bases, the J end by 6 bases, with 17 bases between. The CDR3 spans 14 residues. Per germline, CDR1 SEHNR and CDR2 FQNEAQ (reference sequence). CDR3 protein: CASSLRDTLAEQYF. In nucleotides, the CDR3 is TGTGCCAGCAGCCTCCGGGACACCCTCGCCGAGCAGTACTTC.

This clone was observed a few times. The V call is TRBV24-1, the J call TRBJ1-4; TRBD1 aligns across 9 bases. Per germline, CDR1 KGHDR and CDR2 SFDVKD. The CDR3 runs 16 residues. V lost 3 bases, J lost 7 bases, and 8 bases stayed unmatched. The CDR3 spells CATSDPGQGLGEKLFF. DNA for the CDR3: TGTGCCACCAGTGATCCGGGACAGGGTCTAGGTGAAAAACTGTTTTTT.

The chain carries TRBV10-3 and TRBJ2-7, with TRBD1 matching over 10 bases. Germline assignment: CDR1 ENHRY and CDR2 SYGVKD. V shed 5 bases, J shed 5 bases, and the junction held 6 bases outside the gene matches. The CDR3 has 14 residues. CDR3 bases: TGTGCCATCAGTTGGGACAGGGGTTTCGACGAGCAGTACTTC. Its protein is CAISWDRGFDEQYF.

The chain has TRBV24-1 and TRBJ1-5; 9 bases line up with TRBD1. V shed 4 bases and J 2 bases; nucleotides not matched to a gene: 5. Germline V lookup: CDR1 KGHDR, CDR2 SFDVKD. CDR3 size: 16 residues. CDR3 DNA sequence: TGTGCCACCAGTGACCGCGGGACAGGGCGCAATCAGCCCCAGCATTTT. This translates into CATSDRGTGRNQPQHF.

The chain carries TRBV2 and TRBJ1-1, with D possibly being TRBD1 (5 bases). CDR3 length equals 12 residues. With 4 bases removed from V and 3 bases from J, the gap between germline ends came to 6 bases. In germline, CDR1 is SNHLY, CDR2 FYNNEI. The CDR3 loop is CASSAGYTEAFF. The CDR3 DNA reads TGTGCCAGCAGTGCAGGGTACACTGAAGCTTTCTTT.

The DNA of the CDR3 is TGTGCCAGCAGCCGTATGCCCGGGACAGGGGGCACTGAAGCTTTCTTT. Translated, it gives CASSRMPGTGGTEAFF. The gene calls are TRBV3-1 (or the pseudogene TRBV3-2) and TRBJ1-1; TRBD1 aligns across 11 bases. The trim removed 4 bases at V and 4 bases at J, leaving 8 bases unmatched. CDR1 is LGHDT and CDR2 is YNNKEL in the germline V gene (reference sequence). This CDR3 contains 16 residues.

The chain is built from TRBV3-1 (or the pseudogene TRBV3-2) and TRBJ2-3; TRBD1 matches at 7 bases. Germline CDR1 is LGHDT and CDR2 is YNNKEL (reference sequence). Losses at the gene ends were 8 bases for V and 4 bases for J; bases not matched to a gene: 6. There are 13 residues in the CDR3. DNA of the CDR3: TGTGCCAGCTCCAACAGGGGCCCAGATACGCAGTATTTT. It specifies CASSNRGPDTQYF.

This chain connects TRBV5-1 to TRBJ2-7; 8 nucleotides align to TRBD1. The trim removed 4 bases at V and 5 bases at J, leaving 11 bases unmatched. The CDR3 sequence is 15 residues long. Germline CDR1 and CDR2: SGHRS and YFSETQ. CDR3 loop: CASSLGDRLRNEQYF. The CDR3 DNA reads TGCGCCAGCAGCCTGGGGGACAGGCTAAGGAACGAGCAGTACTTC. Variable domain in full (rest from reference TRBV5-1 and TRBJ2-7): KAGVTQTPRYLIKTRGQQVTLSCSPISGHRSVSWYQQTPGQGLQFLFEYFSETQRNKGNFPGRFSGRQFSNSRSEMNVSTLELGDSALYLCASSLGDRLRNEQYFGPGTRLTVT.

This clone was seen more than once but under ten times. The rearrangement joins TRBV6-1 to TRBJ1-6; TRBD1 might be the D (5 bases). Germline-derived CDR1 and CDR2 are MNHNS and SASEGT. The V end was cut by 2 bases, the J end by 8 bases, with 10 bases between. The CDR3 totals 14 residues. DNA for the CDR3: TGTGCCAGCAGTGAATGGACATCCTATTCACCCCTCCACTTT. It codes for CASSEWTSYSPLHF.

This clone was seen more than once but under ten times. This chain uses TRBV2 with TRBJ2-6; a weak D match, TRBD2 (5 bases). Germline V CDR1 and CDR2: SNHLY, FYNNEI. The CDR3 runs 17 residues. The V end lost 5 bases, the J end lost 4 bases, and 18 bases lay between the germline ends. The CDR3 region has the DNA TGTGCCAGCAGTTACTCAGTCGGGGTTTCCGGGGCCAACGTCCTGACTTTC. Residues: CASSYSVGVSGANVLTF.

The gene calls are TRBV11-3 and TRBJ1-1, with D unclear. The CDR3 contains 14 residues. CDR1 and CDR2 from the germline V gene are SGHNT and YENEEA. V shed 1 base and J shed 1 base, with 7 bases lying between them. CDR3 in DNA: TGTGCCAGCAGCTTAGTTCTAAAGAACACTGAAGCTTTCTTT. Its translation: CASSLVLKNTEAFF.

This chain connects TRBV15 to TRBJ2-1; 12 bases match TRBD2. The germline gives CDR1 LNHNV, CDR2 YYDKDF (reference sequence). J was trimmed by 10 bases and V by 4 bases; bases with no gene match: 5. The CDR3 spans 14 residues. Here the CDR3 reads CATSKLGLAGEQFF. Written as DNA, the CDR3 is TGTGCCACCAGCAAACTTGGACTAGCGGGGGAGCAGTTCTTC.